This T cell receptor beta chain emerged from a study of blood T cell repertoires in COVID-19 (dated by TCRdb to 2018 to 2020). Notes on the research overall: The collaborator samples originated in the United States, Italy and Spain and spanned the acute and convalescent phases of COVID-19. A freely available public database, intended as a resource for researchers studying the immune response to SARS-CoV-2, is where the repertoires were released. The dataset comprised deeply sampled blood TCRbeta repertoires from subjects exposed to, actively infected with, or recovered from COVID-19. HLA class I and class II types, where available, came from metadata supplied by the sample provider rather than from assay-based typing. The material from the prospective study consisted of cDNA or gDNA derived from T cells, B-cell-depleted T cells, or PBMCs. Sample metadata almost always included a de-identified subject ID, COVID-19 status, age in years and sex. Samples came from the ongoing ImmuneRACE study (first 160 participants) plus 1,254 subjects from 6 global collaborators. General study outcomes and caveats: The amount of clinical and demographic metadata varied by source and participant and was provided uncurated.

TCRbeta CDR3 regions were amplified from genomic DNA using the immunoSEQ Assay, a bias-controlled multiplex PCR. Regarding the original processing steps: The number of nucleated cells in each sample was estimated from the amplification of reference gene primers within the assay. Sequence reads were collapsed and filtered to measure the absolute abundance of every unique TCRbeta CDR3 rearrangement. For each sample, productive Simpson clonality was calculated as the square root of Simpson's diversity index over productive rearrangements. The table comes from immuneACCESS by way of TCRdb, which keeps in-frame sequences with V and J called. Part of the clones is missing from these tables; in studies checked, under half for an unresolved V gene and the rest for unknown reasons. That table is the source of V, J and clone size, and D and trimming were worked out from the DNA. The sample has approximately 260,000 clones on record, under 95% of them singletons. The ten top clones hold 1.9% of the sample.

In the case of this clone: Its antigen target is currently unknown. Base qualities are not recorded, but no much larger clone differs from it by a single base.

Participants in the prospective study were aged about 18 to 95 years, lived in under 30 United States geographic areas, and enrolled through a virtual design. In the prospective study, participants were assigned to cohorts based on the clinical history participants reported in a screening survey and a study questionnaire. Recovered participants in ImmuneRACE Cohort 3 were defined as having two consecutive negative NP/OP PCR tests, clearance from a healthcare professional, or resolution of symptoms. In the prospective study, whole blood, serum and a nasopharyngeal or oropharyngeal swab were collected from each participant by mobile phlebotomists. Prospective study participants could optionally give additional blood draws and questionnaires over an approximately 2-month period. Before DNA extraction, prospective study blood samples were shipped either frozen or at room temperature. The sequence came from a woman aged 18-30 years who had recovered from COVID-19. The sequenced sample was PBMCs or T cells enriched from blood (not recorded which).

CDR3 reads: CASSPQVNSGNTIYF. The DNA sequence is given as TGTGCCAGCAGCCCCCAGGTGAACTCTGGAAACACCATATATTTT. In this chain, TRBV11-2 is recombined with TRBJ1-3, with no confident D gene call. From a lookup of the germline V gene, CDR1 and CDR2 are SGHAT and FQNNGV. V drops 5 bases and J drops 0 bases, leaving 11 bases in between. Reading from cysteine to phenylalanine, the CDR3 counts 15 amino acids. The DNA shown is the 45-base CDR3, in frame from base 1.